The TCR beta chain under discussion was sequenced for a study of T cell changes during pregnancy in multiple sclerosis. This table comes from immunoSEQ multiplex PCR, and its TCRdb copy is limited to in-frame clones, with some not included. The profile shows about 80,000 clones, 92% of them singletons. V shed 4 bases and J shed 7 bases, with 17 bases lying between them. Germline V gene data show CDR1 as SEHNR and CDR2 as FQNEAQ (reference sequence). This CDR3 is built from 15 residues. This TCR was sampled from a female donor with multiple sclerosis, enrolled in a pregnancy study. The sample was peripheral blood, taken before pregnancy. The chain couples TRBV7-9 to TRBJ1-5, with a possible D match to TRBD1 (6 bases). CDR3 residues: CASSSSLGAGQPQHF. Here the CDR3 DNA reads TGTGCCAGCAGCTCGTCCCTGGGGGCAGGCCAGCCCCAGCATTTT.